Following are 7 T cell receptor beta chains from one sample sequenced in a study of beta chain features in type 1 diabetes. Sequenced material consisted of expressed TCRB transcripts (all of the isolated RNA was reverse transcribed). Some clones are missing from TCRdb's copy, which holds only in-frame ones; the method was immunoSEQ multiplex PCR. The profile shows 350,000 to 450,000 clones, 14% of them singletons. The sequenced sample was naive CD4+ T cells from blood. The receptors were gathered from a man aged 25 to 40 in good health.

The table lists this clone with a few counts. The CDR3 nucleotides are TGTGCCAGCAGCTTGAGACTAGCGGGAGGACAAGAGACCCAGTACTTC. Translated, it gives CASSLRLAGGQETQYF. The chain recombines TRBV7-2 with TRBJ2-5; 13 bases match TRBD2. The CDR3 spans 16 residues. The junction had 3 bases not matched to a gene; V was cut back by 3 bases and J by 2 bases. CDR1 is SGHTA and CDR2 is FQGNSA in the germline V gene.

CDR3 residues: CASSRYYEQYV. The CDR3 nucleotides are TGTGCCAGCAGCCGTTACTACGAGCAGTACGTC. The gene calls are TRBV7-3 and TRBJ2-7; D uncertain. Trimming took 5 bases from V and 3 from J, leaving 5 bases between them. Germline lookup yields CDR1 SGHTA and CDR2 FQGTGA. The CDR3 extends over 11 amino acids.

This clone was counted only a few times. The chain links TRBV7-9 to TRBJ2-1, with D possibly TRBD2 on 5 matching bases. In germline, CDR1 is SEHNR, CDR2 FQNEAQ (reference sequence). The V and J ends lost 0 bases and 1 base respectively, with 13 bases between them. The CDR3 has 17 residues. CDR3: CASSLAGADLSYNEQFF. The CDR3 nucleotides are TGTGCCAGCAGCTTAGCGGGAGCGGACCTATCCTACAATGAGCAGTTCTTC.

This clone showed up just a few times. This chain links TRBV18 with TRBJ2-3; 9 bases align to TRBD2. Trimming at V came to 5 bases and at J to 2 bases, leaving 8 bases not matched to a gene. Germline V lookup: CDR1 KGHSH, CDR2 LQKENI. CDR3 length equals 16 residues. The CDR3 bases are TGTGCCAGCTCAACCAAAGCGGGGGGCTTCACAGATACGCAGTATTTT. Amino acid sequence: CASSTKAGGFTDTQYF.

The chain is built from TRBV20-1 and TRBJ1-2; D is uncertain. Trimming removed 3 bases from V and 8 bases from J, with 10 bases in between. The CDR3 totals 11 residues. The germline gives CDR1 DFQATT, CDR2 SNEGSKA (reference sequence). This CDR3 reads CSARSRRGYTF. CDR3 nucleotide sequence: TGCAGTGCTAGGAGCCGGCGGGGCTACACCTTC.

This chain uses TRBV5-1 with TRBJ2-5; D is ambiguous. In germline, CDR1 is SGHRS, CDR2 YFSETQ. The CDR3 is made up of 12 amino acids. V was clipped by 1 base and J by 3 bases, with 4 bases between them. The CDR3 DNA is TGCGCCAGCAGCTTGCGGGAAGAGACCCAGTACTTC. This gives the protein CASSLREETQYF.

This clone was found a few times. The chain is built from TRBV11-2 and TRBJ2-3; weak D call: TRBD2 (6 bases). Trimming took 0 bases from V and 9 from J, leaving 13 bases between them. The CDR3 length is 14 residues. Germline V CDR1 and CDR2: SGHAT, FQNNGV. CDR3 nucleotide sequence: TGTGCCAGCAGCTTAGATGGTAGCGGCATGACGCAGTATTTT. Translation gives CASSLDGSGMTQYF.